A single sample gave rise to the 22 T cell receptor beta chains below, sequenced in a study of Graves' ophthalmopathy and Graves' hyperthyroidism. The authors amplified TCR beta CDR3 regions from RNA transcripts. First-round RT-PCR with HTBI primers preceded a second-round multiplex PCR. One entry per CDR3 protein results from TCRdb running MiXCR on the multiplex PCR reads. The top ten hold 7.1% of the sample, which has 680,000 or so distinct CDR3 sequences, approximately 21% seen once. Sequenced input: peripheral blood. All receptors come from a woman between 18 and 29 years old with stable Graves' hyperthyroidism. Some clones in this sample may be carry-over from other donors' samples.

A few counts support this clonotype. A read error may explain this, as a much larger clone is one base away. The V call is TRBV7-3, the J call TRBJ2-2, with D possibly called TRBD1 or TRBD2 (5 bases each). The CDR3 runs 13 residues. CDR1 is SGHTA and CDR2 is FQGTGA in the germline V gene. CDR3 bases: TGTGCCAGCAGCCACGACAGCACCGGGGAGCTGTGTTTT. This translates into CASSHDSTGELCF.

This clonotype appeared many times. The gene calls are TRBV27 and TRBJ1-3; no clear D. Germline V CDR1 and CDR2: MNHEY, SMNVEV (reference sequence). V lost 6 bases and J 0 bases, leaving 9 bases between the germline ends. The CDR3 is made up of 14 amino acids. The CDR3 here is CASSPLYSGNTIYF. The DNA for the CDR3 is TGTGCCAGCAGCCCTCTGTACTCTGGAAACACCATATATTTT.

Many counts were recorded for this clonotype. V and J are TRBV7-9 and TRBJ2-5; D is undetermined. The V end lost 6 bases, the J end lost 5 bases, and 7 bases lay between the germline ends. CDR3 size: 11 residues. Germline CDR1 SEHNR, CDR2 FQNEAQ (reference sequence). The CDR3: CASRSDETQYF. Written as DNA, the CDR3 is TGTGCCAGCAGGTCCGACGAGACCCAGTACTTC. The whole variable domain, filled in from reference TRBV7-9 and TRBJ2-5, reads DTGVSQNPRHKITKRGQNVTFRCDPISEHNRLYWYRQTLGQGPEFLTYFQNEAQLEKSRLLSDRFSAERPKGSFSTLEIQRTEQGDSAMYLCASRSDETQYFGPGTRLLVL.

There are a few counts of this clonotype. J is TRBJ1-2 and V is TRBV6-2 or TRBV6-3, with 9 bases fitting TRBD1. V shed 5 bases and J 4 bases; nucleotides not matched to a gene: 5. The CDR3 sequence is 14 residues long. CDR1 and CDR2 (germline): MNHEY, SVGEGT. The CDR3 here is CASSRDRASYGYTF. The CDR3 DNA reads TGTGCCAGCAGTCGGGACAGGGCTTCCTATGGCTACACCTTC.

The chain links TRBV6-2 or TRBV6-3 to TRBJ2-5, with 8 bases lining up with TRBD1. After removal of 6 bases from V and 1 base from J, the junction contained 10 bases not matched to a gene. CDR1 and CDR2 (germline): MNHEY, SVGEGT. This CDR3 is 16 amino acids long. CDR3 region: CASSVTLGTGQETQYF. CDR3 nucleotides: TGTGCCAGCAGCGTTACCCTTGGGACAGGCCAAGAGACCCAGTACTTC.

This clonotype was counted ten times or more. This sequence joins TRBV6-2 or TRBV6-3 and TRBJ1-2, with 9 bases fitting TRBD1. The V gene end was trimmed by 2 bases and the J gene end by 11 bases; junction bases not matched to a gene: 6. The CDR3 totals 13 residues. Germline V gives CDR1 MNHEY, CDR2 SVGEGT. As DNA, the CDR3 is TGTGCCAGCAGTTACGTCTGGACAGGGGAGTACACCTTC. It encodes CASSYVWTGEYTF.

This clonotype was counted only a few times. It is likely a read error, because the conserved phenylalanine at the end of the CDR3 is missing. V is TRBV6-1 and J is TRBJ1-3, with D tentatively TRBD1 (5 bases). The CDR3 loop spans 14 amino acids. V was pared by 7 bases and J by 3 bases, with 13 bases between. Germline loops: CDR1 MNHNS, CDR2 SASEGT. The CDR3 coding sequence is TGTGCCAGCAACCCGGGAGGGGATGGAAACACCATATATCTT. Translation: CASNPGGDGNTIYL.

This chain connects TRBV6-1 to TRBJ1-2; the match to TRBD1 covers 12 bases. J gave up 8 bases and V 6 bases, and 10 bases lay outside the gene matches. The CDR3 sequence is 15 residues long. CDR1 is MNHNS and CDR2 is SASEGT in the germline V gene. CDR3 bases: TGTGCCAGCAGGCCCCCGGGACAGGGGGCCGGAGGCTACACCTTC. Protein: CASRPPGQGAGGYTF.

This clonotype turned up a few times. V gene TRBV5-5 combines with J gene TRBJ2-4; D might be TRBD1 (6 bases). V gave up 0 bases and J gave up 1 base, with 14 bases separating them. The V gene's germline CDR1 is SGHKS and CDR2 YYEKEE (reference sequence). This CDR3 is 17 amino acids long. The CDR3 reads CASSLGPDRWAKNIQYF. The CDR3 DNA is TGTGCCAGCAGCTTGGGCCCTGACAGGTGGGCCAAAAACATTCAGTACTTC.

This clonotype was observed many times. The chain links TRBV11-1 to TRBJ1-1; D remains unclear. CDR1 and CDR2 from the germline V gene are SGHAT and FQDESV (reference sequence). Trimming left V 1 base short and J 1 base short, with 16 bases between. This CDR3 spans 17 amino acids. The CDR3 spells CASSLVGFLEQNTEAFF. DNA for the CDR3: TGTGCCAGCAGCTTAGTAGGATTTTTGGAACAGAACACTGAAGCTTTCTTT. Full variable domain (missing parts from reference TRBV11-1 and TRBJ1-1): EAEVAQSPRYKITEKSQAVAFWCDPISGHATLYWYRQILGQGPELLVQFQDESVVDDSQLPKDRFSAERLKGVDSTLKIQPAELGDSAMYLCASSLVGFLEQNTEAFFGQGTRLTVV.

This clonotype appeared many times. V usage is TRBV13 and J usage is TRBJ2-7; possible D gene TRBD1, 5 bases. The CDR3 runs 14 residues. The germline V gene encodes CDR1 PRHDT and CDR2 FYEKMQ (reference sequence). V was cut by 6 bases and J by 2 bases, with 14 bases left in between. The CDR3 sequence: CASSYQGSTYEQYF. CDR3 nucleotides: TGTGCCAGCAGTTACCAGGGATCGACCTACGAGCAGTACTTC. Full variable domain (outside the CDR3, taken from reference TRBV13 and TRBJ2-7): AAGVIQSPRHLIKEKRETATLKCYPIPRHDTVYWYQQGPGQDPQFLISFYEKMQSDKGSIPDRFSAQQFSDYHSELNMSSLELGDSALYFCASSYQGSTYEQYFGPGTRLTVT.

This clonotype has ten or more counts. The V call is TRBV30, the J call TRBJ2-7, with unresolved D. V shed 4 bases and J shed 1 base, with 11 bases lying between them. The CDR3 spans 13 residues. Germline CDR1 and CDR2: GTSNPN and SVGIG (reference sequence). For the CDR3, the DNA is TGTGCCTGGACCCCGTTCAGATCCTACGAGCAGTACTTC. It yields the protein CAWTPFRSYEQYF. Full variable domain (missing parts from reference TRBV30 and TRBJ2-7): SQTIHQWPATLVQPVGSPLSLECTVEGTSNPNLYWYRQAAGRGLQLLFYSVGIGQISSEVPQNLSASRPQDRQFILSSKKLLLSDSGFYLCAWTPFRSYEQYFGPGTRLTVT.

This chain uses TRBV24-1 with TRBJ2-7; 7 bases agree with TRBD1. In germline, CDR1 is KGHDR, CDR2 SFDVKD. V lost 0 bases to trimming and J lost 1 base; unmatched junction nucleotides: 5. There are 16 residues in the CDR3. CDR3 sequence (DNA): TGTGCCACCAGTGATTTGCAAAAGGGACAGTCCTACGAGCAGTACTTC. Encoded protein: CATSDLQKGQSYEQYF.

This clonotype was observed at least ten times. The J gene is TRBJ2-7, the V gene TRBV6-2 or TRBV6-3; TRBD2 matches at 7 bases. The V segment lost 4 bases and the J segment 3 bases; nucleotides outside the gene matches: 6. The germline V gene has CDR1 MNHEY and CDR2 SVGEGT. This CDR3 is built from 14 residues. The CDR3 is CASSSQRGFYEQYF. The CDR3 bases are TGTGCCAGCAGTTCTCAGCGGGGATTCTACGAGCAGTACTTC.

V usage is TRBV29-1 and J usage is TRBJ1-3, with no clear D. This CDR3 has 14 amino acids. The ends were cut back, 3 bases at V and 2 bases at J, with 11 bases in the middle. Germline-derived CDR1 and CDR2 are SQVTM and ANQGSEA. The CDR3 protein is CSVEGRITGNTIYF. CDR3 bases: TGCAGCGTTGAGGGGAGGATCACTGGAAACACCATATATTTT.

Ten or more counts support this clonotype. This sequence joins TRBV6-5 and TRBJ1-2; D unclear. This CDR3 has 14 amino acids. CDR1 is MNHEY, CDR2 SVGAGI, per germline. The V gene lost 4 bases and the J gene lost 3 bases, with 12 bases spanning the gap. CDR3 residues: CASSSSKRDYGYTF. CDR3 DNA sequence: TGTGCCAGCAGTTCCTCTAAACGTGACTATGGCTACACCTTC.

The sample holds many counts of this clonotype. The chain carries TRBV30 and TRBJ1-1; D ambiguous. The CDR3 runs 12 residues. Trimming took 3 bases from V and 3 from J, leaving 8 bases between them. From germline, CDR1 is GTSNPN and CDR2 SVGIG (reference sequence). The DNA of the CDR3 is TGTGCCTGGAGCCCAGGCGACACTGAAGCTTTCTTT. Translation: CAWSPGDTEAFF.

The chain uses TRBV6-5 and TRBJ2-7; 8 bases map to TRBD1. Per germline, CDR1 MNHEY and CDR2 SVGAGI. The CDR3 is 15 amino acids. Germline trimming cut 4 bases from V and 0 bases from J; bases unmatched to any gene: 5. In DNA form, the CDR3 reads TGTGCCAGCAGTTCACAGGGGGTGGGCTCCTACGAGCAGTACTTC. Its translation is CASSSQGVGSYEQYF.

This clonotype was recorded a few times. The chain has TRBV6-2 or TRBV6-3 and TRBJ2-5, with TRBD2 matching over 7 bases. In germline, CDR1 is MNHEY, CDR2 SVGEGT. The CDR3 runs 15 residues. V was clipped by 0 bases and J by 6 bases; unmatched bases: 7. The CDR3 DNA is TGTGCCAGCAGTTACTCGGGACTATGGCTGAAGACCCAGTACTTC. It yields the protein CASSYSGLWLKTQYF.

This clonotype has just one count. The genes are TRBV27 and TRBJ2-7; D is tentatively TRBD1 or TRBD2 (5 bases each). The germline CDR1 and CDR2 sequences are MNHEY and SMNVEV (reference sequence). V was clipped by 3 bases and J by 3 bases, with 15 bases between them. This CDR3 has 15 amino acids. Written as DNA, the CDR3 is TGTGCCAGCAGTTTCCTGACGGGACCGGGCTACGAGCAGTACTTC. Encoded protein: CASSFLTGPGYEQYF.

V is TRBV6-2 or TRBV6-3 and J is TRBJ2-2; perhaps TRBD2 as D (7 bases). Deletions cut 6 bases from V and 6 bases from J, with 20 bases between. The CDR3 totals 16 residues. Germline CDR1 reads MNHEY; CDR2 reads SVGEGT. As DNA, the CDR3 is TGTGCCAGCAGACACACGAGCGGCGGGGGCGCCGGGGAGCTGTTTTTT. As protein: CASRHTSGGGAGELFF.

This clonotype was seen only a few times. This chain links TRBV12-3 or TRBV12-4 with TRBJ2-7; 9 nucleotides line up with TRBD1. The length of the CDR3 is 14 residues. The V segment lost 6 bases and the J segment 5 bases; nucleotides outside the gene matches: 8. The chain's CDR3 is CASSIGQGWNEQYF. The DNA for the CDR3 is TGTGCCAGCAGCATAGGACAGGGGTGGAACGAGCAGTACTTC.